This T cell receptor (beta chain) appears in the sequencing data of a study of T cells after yellow fever vaccination. The V gene lost 6 bases and the J gene lost 1 base, with 9 bases spanning the gap. The CDR3 covers 13 residues. In germline, CDR1 is MNHNS, CDR2 SASEGT. Researchers made TCR cDNA using 5'RACE template switching, and this step added a universal primer site and UMIs. A single record per CDR3 protein comes from TCRdb applying MiXCR to the 5' RACE reads. This sample has 500,000 to 650,000 distinct CDR3 sequences; about 14% occur once, and the top ten carry 11% to 15%. There are a few counts of this clonotype.

This material consisted of PBMCs, taken on the day of the yellow fever booster vaccination. The TCR was taken from a young man who received the YFV17D yellow fever vaccine. The chain recombines TRBV6-1 with TRBJ1-1, with no clear D. The CDR3 DNA follows: TGTGCCAGCAGGCTAGACCCGAACACTGAAGCTTTCTTT. Translating it yields CASRLDPNTEAFF.